The T cell receptor beta chain described here comes from a study of shared clonotypes between healthy human individuals. The length of the CDR3 is 14 residues. The V and J ends lost 1 base and 6 bases, in that order; junction bases with no gene match: 4. Germline CDR1 reads SGHNT; CDR2 reads YYREEE (reference sequence). This clone is a singleton in its sample. The antigen is unknown. The method was immunoSEQ multiplex PCR; TCRdb's version includes in-frame clones alone and lacks a portion of them. This table holds about 180,000 clones, 85% to 95% found once. Findings and limits, study-wide: The study generally estimated greater richness for naive than memory subsets.

Sequenced material: naive CD4+ T cells sorted from blood. Regarding subset: CD45RA+ positively selected. The chain is built from TRBV5-4 and TRBJ2-3; 8 bases agree with TRBD2. The sequence was obtained from a woman aged 25-40 years in good health. The CDR3 region has the DNA TGTGCCAGCAGCTTGTCTAGCGGGCGCGATACGCAGTATTTT. Its translation is CASSLSSGRDTQYF. Full variable domain (rest looked up from reference TRBV5-4 and TRBJ2-3): ETGVTQSPTHLIKTRGQQVTLRCSSQSGHNTVSWYQQALGQGPQFIFQYYREEENGRGNFPPRFSGLQFPNYSSELNVNALELDDSALYLCASSLSSGRDTQYFGPGTRLTVL.